This T cell receptor (beta chain) was recorded in a study of blood T cell repertoires in COVID-19. On the study more broadly: Donors in the United States, Italy and Spain gave samples during acute or convalescent COVID-19. PBMCs, B-cell-depleted T cells, or T cells were the source of the cDNA or gDNA that made up the material.

Original processing notes: Scientists estimated how many nucleated cells there were by amplifying reference gene primers. Profiling relied on immunoSEQ multiplex PCR, and the TCRdb table lists in-frame clones only, not all of them. That table furnishes V, J and clone size, whereas the DNA furnished D and trimming. The profile shows about 93,000 clones, roughly 90% of them singletons. V was clipped by 8 bases and J by 4 bases; unmatched bases: 4. The CDR3 contains 13 residues. Germline lookup yields CDR1 MDHEN and CDR2 SYDVKM. This clonotype was obtained from a woman older than 75 with acute or convalescent COVID-19. Sample: peripheral blood. The chain joins TRBV28 to TRBJ2-5; 10 bases fit TRBD1. This CDR3 reads CASRDRGGETQYF. Here the CDR3 DNA reads TGTGCCAGCCGGGACAGGGGAGGAGAGACCCAGTACTTC.